This T cell receptor beta chain was found in a study of shared clonotypes between healthy human individuals. Worth noting for this clone: Its matching antigen is unknown.

The CDR3 length is 16 residues. V dropped 2 bases and J dropped 5 bases, with 18 bases sitting between them. CDR1 is MDHEN, CDR2 SYDVKM, per germline. Deep was the level at which the assay was run. The authors distributed each subset's genomic DNA evenly over several immunoSEQ plates. The repertoire was sequenced with immunoSEQ multiplex PCR; TCRdb's copy has only in-frame clones and lacks some. In the table there are some 700,000 clones, around 90% of which are singletons. Study-level results: Non-shared clonotypes were found to have lower generation probabilities than the clonotypes that were shared by all four of the sorted-subset donors. Richness estimates generally favored naive over memory subsets.

V and J are TRBV28 and TRBJ1-1; maybe TRBD1 (6 bases). The sample comprised memory CD8+ T cells from PBMCs. This sample's subset: CD45RO+ cells pooled with CCR7-negative TemRA cells. This TCR derives from a young man in good health. Some clones in this sample may be carry-over from other donors' samples. The CDR3 coding sequence is TGTGCCAGCAGTTTAGTGGGTAGTACAGGGAGTACTGAAGCTTTCTTT. Its protein is CASSLVGSTGSTEAFF.